A selection of T cell receptor beta chains follows, all from one sample in a study of blood T cell repertoires in COVID-19. Assay used: immunoSEQ multiplex PCR; TCRdb lists only in-frame clones, some missing. The sample has around 300,000 clones; around 86% are singletons. Sequenced: peripheral blood. The receptors originated from a human donor in a cohort sampled during active COVID-19. Both conserved end residues are trimmed from each CDR3. Each record gives: V gene, CDR3 length, D gene, J gene, CDR3 protein. D genes are given only for firm matches.

V: TRBV18
length: 14
D: -
J: TRBJ2-7
CDR3: ASSPQPRGTAYEQY

V: TRBV5-1
length: 12
D: TRBD2
J: TRBJ2-5
CDR3: ASKTGGGMETQY

V: TRBV27
length: 12
D: -
J: TRBJ2-5
CDR3: ASSRYRERETQY

V: TRBV7-2
length: 14
D: TRBD2
J: TRBJ2-3
CDR3: ASSPRLAASTDTQY

V: TRBV6-5
length: 11
D: TRBD2
J: TRBJ2-1
CDR3: ASRLAAPHEQF

V: TRBV7-2
length: 12
D: TRBD1
J: TRBJ2-7
CDR3: ASSLAQGPHEQY

V: TRBV7-9
length: 11
D: -
J: TRBJ1-6
CDR3: ASLGDGRTPLH

V: TRBV5-4
length: 13
D: TRBD2
J: TRBJ2-3
CDR3: ASSLAGYGPDTQY

V: TRBV28
length: 9
D: -
J: TRBJ2-7
CDR3: ASSLSDEQY

V: TRBV6-5
length: 12
D: -
J: TRBJ1-5
CDR3: ASLRGQKNQPQH

V: TRBV4-2
length: 15
D: TRBD2
J: TRBJ2-2
CDR3: ASSHEPGLALTGELF

V: TRBV13
length: 13
D: TRBD2
J: TRBJ2-7
CDR3: ASSWPGLGEGEQY

V: TRBV5-1
length: 12
D: TRBD1
J: TRBJ2-7
CDR3: ASSLDGQGYEQY

V: TRBV7-8
length: 11
D: TRBD2
J: TRBJ2-7
CDR3: ASSPVREYEQY

V: TRBV2
length: 11
D: -
J: TRBJ2-1
CDR3: ASSEPSGNEQF

V: TRBV29-1
length: 9
D: -
J: TRBJ1-2
CDR3: SDLSGFGYT

V: TRBV11-2
length: 13
D: -
J: TRBJ1-1
CDR3: ASSLTRARNTEAF

V: TRBV11-2
length: 13
D: TRBD1
J: TRBJ2-1
CDR3: ASTRGTGGSNEQF

V: TRBV3-1/TRBV3-2
length: 11
D: -
J: TRBJ1-1
CDR3: ASSQQGRAEAF

V: TRBV7-9
length: 15
D: TRBD1
J: TRBJ2-7
CDR3: ASSSNRGLVHSYEQY

V: TRBV7-2
length: 13
D: TRBD2
J: TRBJ2-1
CDR3: ASSLGLAGGREQF

V: TRBV28
length: 12
D: TRBD2
J: TRBJ2-7
CDR3: ASTLLAGGGEQY

V: TRBV19
length: 14
D: -
J: TRBJ1-2
CDR3: ASSILTADSNYGYT

V: TRBV3-1/TRBV3-2
length: 12
D: -
J: TRBJ2-6
CDR3: ASSHPSGANVLT

V: TRBV18
length: 13
D: TRBD2
J: TRBJ2-3
CDR3: ASSPLSGTADTQY

V: TRBV7-9
length: 11
D: TRBD2
J: TRBJ2-4
CDR3: ASSLAGEHIQY

V: TRBV7-9
length: 13
D: -
J: TRBJ2-2
CDR3: ASGYRVLDTGELF

V: TRBV3-1/TRBV3-2
length: 13
D: -
J: TRBJ2-2
CDR3: ASSPPGLHTGELF

V: TRBV19
length: 13
D: TRBD2
J: TRBJ2-5
CDR3: ASSWTSGRRETQY